The text below deals with one TCR beta chain. Donors were healthy HIV-negative adults without recent acute infections or vaccinations. This specimen belongs to a study of shared clonotypes between healthy human individuals. Some clones are missing from TCRdb's copy, which holds only in-frame ones; the method was immunoSEQ multiplex PCR. The sample comprises about 2.4 million clones, 93% of which are singletons, and around 0.37% rests with the top ten. The V gene lost 6 bases and the J gene lost 0 bases, with 13 bases spanning the gap. The length of the CDR3 is 15 residues. Germline loops: CDR1 SGHRS, CDR2 YFSETQ.

The V and J genes are TRBV5-1 and TRBJ2-1, with a tentative D call TRBD2 (5 bases). The receptor comes from a young man in good health. Some clones in this sample may be carry-over from other donors' samples. The sequenced material came from naive CD4+ T cells from PBMCs. As to subset: CD45RA+ positively selected. This chain's CDR3 is CASKYLANSYNEQFF. In DNA, the CDR3 is TGCGCCAGCAAGTATTTAGCGAACTCCTACAATGAGCAGTTCTTC.